This TCR beta chain was identified in a study of cytomegalovirus exposure and HLA in healthy donors. Study results and caveats: Previous analysis showed most TCR beta V segments were productive about 90% or about 30% of the time.

To note about this clone: Its antigen remains unknown.

It was with 60 Vbeta and 13 Jbeta primers that the PCR ran. The data were produced by immunoSEQ multiplex PCR, yet TCRdb's version contains in-frame clones alone and is incomplete. In the table there are 200,000 to 250,000 clones, around four fifths of which are singletons. This CDR3 has 14 residues. The V segment lost 6 bases and the J segment 2 bases; nucleotides outside the gene matches: 5. CDR1 is MDHEN, CDR2 SYDVKM, per germline. The clonotype comes from a woman aged 55-69 years in good health and CMV-seropositive. The chain uses TRBV28 and TRBJ2-7; 9 bases align to TRBD1. The source material was PBMCs. The CDR3 region is CASRLTGGTYEQYF. For the CDR3, the DNA is TGTGCCAGCAGGCTGACAGGGGGGACCTACGAGCAGTACTTC.